This TCR beta chain was sequenced in a study of T cells after yellow fever vaccination (dated by TCRdb to about 2019). Context from the whole study: Libraries from fractions with low cell numbers were prepared with the SMART-Seq v4 Ultra Low Input RNA kit. To follow T-cell clones before and after both primary and booster YFV17D yellow fever vaccination, bulk TCR alpha and beta repertoires underwent longitudinal sequencing. Two healthy male donors made up the cohort, one aged 18 to 29 years and the other aged 30 to 40 years. Blood was collected at multiple timepoints before and after primary and secondary immunization, and bulk PBMC replicates and cell subsets were isolated. Overall results and qualifications from the work: Because abundant contaminating clonotypes from the bulk population could be contained in FACS-sorted repertoires, computational filtering was required. A small share of clonotypes occurred in both CD4 and CD8 compartments, likely arising from convergent recombination. The secondary T-cell response was weaker than the primary response but faster, peaking on day 5 instead of day 15. After the booster, most clones that had expanded after primary vaccination were detected again (around 95% of CD4 and more than 80% of CD8), suggesting broad maintenance of memory. Because the study included only two donors, the extent to which the findings can be generalized is limited.

The listed sequencing device is Illumina NovaSeq 6000. Synthesis of TCR cDNA relied on 5'RACE template switching, a step that introduced a universal primer site along with unique molecular identifiers. cDNA synthesis was primed from both the TCR alpha and TCR beta constant segments. Libraries were amplified in two PCR steps, with sample barcodes and sequencing adapters added in the second step. Libraries were sequenced on Illumina HiSeq 2500 (2x100 bp) or NovaSeq (2x150 bp). The authors' analysis ran thus. Demultiplexing of reads and collapsing into UMI consensus sequences were performed with MIGEC, and V(D)J alignment was carried out with MiXCR. Clonotypes responding to the vaccine were identified with edgeR on replicate PBMC samples, with the criteria of FDR below 0.01 and a log2 fold change above 5 up to day 15. CD4 or CD8 identity was assigned to each bulk clonotype according to whether the clonotype was present at higher abundance in the sequenced CD4 repertoire or the sequenced CD8 repertoire. Through fastp at Q25 and MiXCR, TCRdb rebuilt clones from the public reads, retaining in-frame beta chains. A single entry per CDR3 protein holds the most common genes and DNA from its merged rows. TCRdb's processing, not the authors', yielded these V and J calls. Present in this sample are some 350,000 distinct CDR3 sequences, about 4% of which were seen just once. Around 24% of the sample is in the top ten clones.

Relative to germline, V is 0 bases shorter and J is 3 bases shorter, with 14 bases between their ends. In the germline V gene (reference sequence), CDR1 corresponds to DFQATT and CDR2 to SNEGSKA. The CDR3 sequence holds 16 residues, the cysteine and phenylalanine included. Here the CDR3 DNA is all that survives: 48 bases in frame from base 1. This clonotype appeared a few times. It has no known antigen specificity. Base quality data are lacking; no much larger clone is found one base away. The treatment or condition label, as the study defines it: live attenuated yellow fever vaccine strain. At every blood-draw timepoint, two biological replicates of bulk PBMCs were collected. A standard Ficoll-Paque protocol was used to isolate PBMCs from peripheral blood. RNA was extracted with TriZol from bulk PBMCs, CD4 and CD8 fractions, and dextramer-positive and dextramer-negative fractions.

The TCR comes from a man younger than 35 who received the YFV17D yellow fever vaccine. The source material was PBMCs, sampled 5 days after the yellow fever booster vaccination. The rearranged segments are TRBV20-1 and TRBJ2-2; TRBD1 is perhaps the D gene, given 5 matching bases. The nucleotides read TGCAGTGCTAGAGATCGAAGGGGCGCGGACACCGGGGAGCTGTTTTTT. Its translation reads: CSARDRRGADTGELFF.